A selection of T cell receptor beta chains follows, all from one sample in a study of T cell repertoires in cytomegalovirus infection. These TCRs' antigens remain unknown. Each CDR3 protein is one row after TCRdb ran MiXCR on the reads. The repertoire has about 310,000 distinct CDR3 sequences, 20% to 25% of them found once; the top ten carry 13%. The material sequenced was cultured PBMCs, taken from culture after CMV antigen stimulation. The receptors were gathered from a human donor in good health (CMV status not recorded). Some clones in this sample may be carry-over from other donors' samples. The CDR3 runs from the conserved cysteine through the conserved F or W. Fields, in order: V gene, clone size, D gene, J gene, CDR3 protein. D genes are given only for firm matches. Expanded clones are given a class, and other clones once, few, many or no size at all.

TRBV19	once	NA	TRBJ2-5	CASRAESPETQYF
TRBV7-2	many	NA	TRBJ2-7	CASSLEREQYF
TRBV28	NA	TRBD2	TRBJ2-5	CASTRGLVPSQETQYF
TRBV5-4	NA	TRBD1	TRBJ2-6	CASSEGAPGANVLTF
TRBV20-1	few	NA	TRBJ1-5	CSVPDPWNQPQHF
TRBV7-9	few	TRBD1	TRBJ1-1	CASSPTGTGDAEAFF
TRBV28	NA	NA	TRBJ2-7	CASRFEEYYEQYF
TRBV28	few	NA	TRBJ1-5	CASRGLRSAGQPQHF
TRBV7-6	NA	NA	TRBJ2-1	CASSQGQRISNEQFF
TRBV28	few	TRBD2	TRBJ2-7	CASTLSGRPYEQYF
TRBV7-6	NA	NA	TRBJ1-2	CASSFNPQWDRNRAYGYTF
TRBV6-5	NA	TRBD1	TRBJ1-5	CASTPGQGFDQPQHF
TRBV3-1	NA	NA	TRBJ2-2	CASSPYRAGELFF
TRBV7-2	many	NA	TRBJ1-1	CASSWVASTEAFF
TRBV28	NA	TRBD1	TRBJ1-6	CASSGQDGSSSPLHF
TRBV29-1	many	TRBD2	TRBJ2-6	CSVGLAGGTGANVLTF
TRBV6-2/TRBV6-3	NA	NA	TRBJ2-6	CASKRDPSGANVLTF
TRBV6-6	few	TRBD1	TRBJ1-5	CASRDSGGSTQPQHF
TRBV7-8	many	TRBD2	TRBJ2-1	CASSFQGLAGVEQFF
TRBV12-3/TRBV12-4	NA	NA	TRBJ2-3	CASSLSGAMLTDTQYF
TRBV7-8	few	TRBD2	TRBJ2-1	CASSLALGSGRASNEQFF
TRBV11-3	few	NA	TRBJ1-1	CASSLYPGTEAFF
TRBV7-2	NA	NA	TRBJ2-7	CASSLAYGEVAYEQYF
TRBV28	NA	NA	TRBJ2-1	CASRATRETDNEQFF
TRBV7-2	NA	TRBD2	TRBJ2-1	CASSLANKAGLVDEQFF
TRBV7-9	few	TRBD1	TRBJ2-3	CASSLGTGGPDTQYF